Following are 15 T cell receptor beta chains from one sample sequenced in a study of OX40 agonist ivuxolimab in advanced cancers. The method was immunoSEQ multiplex PCR; TCRdb's version includes in-frame clones alone and lacks a portion of them. Counted here are about 73,000 clones, about nine tenths occurring once; the ten biggest clones make up 0.4% to 0.65%. The specimen was CD4+ or CD8+ T cells sorted from blood, collected in a trial of the OX40 agonist ivuxolimab. These receptors originate from an adult with an advanced solid tumor such as melanoma, head and neck, liver or kidney cancer.

The chain combines TRBV6-5 with TRBJ2-1, with TRBD2 matching 14 bases. Germline V CDR1 and CDR2: MNHEY, SVGAGI. With 6 bases clipped from V and 15 bases from J, the junction kept 13 bases outside the gene matches. The CDR3 contains 15 residues. CDR3 in DNA: TGTGCCAGCAGCCCAGCCGAGACTAGCGGGAGGGAGGCGTTCTTC. This gives the protein CASSPAETSGREAFF.

This clone was counted a few times. This rearrangement joins TRBV30 to TRBJ1-2; 10 nucleotides align to TRBD1. The CDR3 covers 13 residues. The ends lost 3 bases at V and 5 bases at J; junction bases unmatched: 3. Germline values: CDR1 GTSNPN, CDR2 SVGIG (reference sequence). DNA for the CDR3: TGTGCCTGGAGGGGGACAGGGGAGTATGGCTACACCTTC. It yields the protein CAWRGTGEYGYTF.

This clone was seen once. J is TRBJ1-3 and V is TRBV9; no definite D call. Trimming shortened V by 6 bases and J by 0 bases, and 10 bases separated the two germline ends. The CDR3 has 14 residues. Germline-derived CDR1 and CDR2 are SGDLS and YYNGEE. This chain's CDR3 is CASNPHTSGNTIYF. The CDR3 region has the DNA TGTGCCAGCAACCCTCACACCTCTGGAAACACCATATATTTT.

V usage is TRBV5-1 and J usage is TRBJ2-1; D ambiguous. The CDR3 covers 12 residues. V shed 4 bases and J shed 6 bases, with 8 bases lying between them. Germline lookup yields CDR1 SGHRS and CDR2 YFSETQ. CDR3: CASSPPSNEQFF. DNA of the CDR3: TGCGCCAGCAGCCCCCCAAGCAATGAGCAGTTCTTC.

This rearrangement joins TRBV10-3 to TRBJ2-1, with 13 bases identical to TRBD2. V shed 2 bases, J shed 5 bases, and the junction held 0 bases outside the gene matches. The V gene's germline CDR1 is ENHRY and CDR2 SYGVKD. CDR3 length: 15 residues. The DNA for the CDR3 is TGTGCCATCAGTGAGGGGACTAGCGGGGACAATGAGCAGTTCTTC. Its translation is CAISEGTSGDNEQFF.

This clone occurred once. The genes are TRBV7-3 and TRBJ2-4; D gene unclear. The CDR3 has 13 amino acids. V was shortened by 2 bases and J by 6 bases, with 8 bases between the two germline ends. CDR1 and CDR2 (germline): SGHTA, FQGTGA. This chain's CDR3 is CASSLVPGNIQYF. The DNA for the CDR3 is TGTGCCAGCAGCTTAGTGCCGGGAAACATTCAGTACTTC.

Points on this clone: This clone may be a read error of a much larger clone one base away. This chain joins TRBV6-5 and TRBJ1-3, with unresolved D. Germline CDR1 MNHEY, CDR2 SVGAGI. This CDR3 is built from 12 residues. V was cut by 5 bases and J by 0 bases, with 2 bases left in between. The CDR3 DNA reads TGTGCCAGCAGTCCCTCTGGAAACACCATATATTTT. Amino acid sequence: CASSPSGNTIYF.

V usage is TRBV19 and J usage is TRBJ1-5; 9 nucleotides align to TRBD1. The V and J ends lost 4 bases and 7 bases, in that order; junction bases with no gene match: 2. This CDR3 is 13 amino acids long. Per germline, CDR1 LNHDA and CDR2 SQIVND (reference sequence). CDR3 sequence (DNA): TGTGCCAGTAGTACGGGACAGGGACAGCCCCAGCATTTT. Residues: CASSTGQGQPQHF.

Written as DNA, the CDR3 is TGTGCCAGCAGAATGGGGGGTGGTGGGGCCAACGTCCTGACTTTC. Translation: CASRMGGGGANVLTF. The chain recombines TRBV28 with TRBJ2-6; perhaps TRBD2 as D (6 bases). The germline CDR1 and CDR2 sequences are MDHEN and SYDVKM. This CDR3 comprises 15 residues. The V end lost 6 bases, the J end lost 3 bases, and 12 bases lay between the germline ends.

V usage is TRBV29-1 and J usage is TRBJ2-1, with 9 bases fitting TRBD2. CDR1 is SQVTM and CDR2 is ANQGSEA in the germline V gene. This CDR3 is 14 amino acids long. With V trimmed by 4 bases and J by 6 bases, 7 bases remained unmatched. The CDR3, as DNA: TGCAGCGTTGTTAGCGGGGGTTGGGGCAATGAGCAGTTCTTC. Encoded protein: CSVVSGGWGNEQFF.

This sequence joins TRBV6-1 and TRBJ1-1; TRBD1 matches 7 bases. The V gene's germline CDR1 is MNHNS and CDR2 SASEGT. V shed 2 bases, J shed 11 bases, and the junction held 5 bases outside the gene matches. The CDR3 spans 12 residues. The CDR3 DNA sequence: TGTGCCAGCAGTGAAAGGACAGGCCCGGCTTTCTTT. The encoded protein is CASSERTGPAFF.

Comments on this clone: The CDR3 does not end in the conserved phenylalanine or tryptophan, so this is likely a read error. V gene TRBV5-4 combines with J gene TRBJ1-2, with a possible D match to TRBD1 (5 bases). Germline CDR1 SGHNT, CDR2 YYREEE (reference sequence). The CDR3 is 15 residues long. Deletions cut 4 bases from V and 3 bases from J, with 16 bases between. The CDR3 here is CASSTPGGADYGYTS. In DNA form, the CDR3 reads TGTGCCAGCAGCACCCCGGGAGGGGCTGACTATGGCTACACCTCC.

The chain carries TRBV6-6 and TRBJ1-1; 8 nucleotides line up with TRBD1. V dropped 7 bases and J dropped 1; count of bases not matched to a gene: 8. The CDR3 sequence is 15 residues long. Germline V gene data show CDR1 as MNHNY and CDR2 as SVGAGI (reference sequence). As DNA, the CDR3 is TGTGCCAGCACCCAGACAGGGGCGGGGAACACTGAAGCTTTCTTT. Protein sequence: CASTQTGAGNTEAFF.

The V gene is TRBV5-6, the J gene TRBJ2-7, with 8 bases matching TRBD2. CDR3 length equals 15 residues. Germline assignment: CDR1 SGHDT and CDR2 YYEEEE. The ends lost 2 bases at V and 5 bases at J; junction bases unmatched: 9. DNA for the CDR3: TGTGCCAGCAGCTTTACAGCTAGCGGGCCCCACGAGCAGTACTTC. Encoded protein: CASSFTASGPHEQYF.

The genes are TRBV5-1 and TRBJ2-7; TRBD2 matches at 13 bases. Looked up from germline, CDR1 is SGHRS and CDR2 is YFSETQ. Trimming cost V 4 bases and J 5 bases; bases outside gene matches: 6. The CDR3 runs to 15 residues. CDR3 residues: CASSQTSGRVHEQYF. Written as DNA, the CDR3 is TGCGCCAGCAGCCAAACTAGCGGGAGGGTCCACGAGCAGTACTTC.